Sequencing of this T cell receptor (beta chain) was carried out in a study of shared clonotypes between healthy human individuals. The V end was cut by 5 bases, the J end by 7 bases, with 12 bases between. The CDR3 sequence is 14 residues long. Germline lookup yields CDR1 ENHRY and CDR2 SYGVKD. Study-wide findings and caveats: Naive subsets generally had larger estimated richness than memory subsets.

Sequencing used immunoSEQ multiplex PCR; TCRdb keeps in-frame clones, though not all of them. The sample shows roughly 380,000 clones, about 96% of them seen only once. On this clone: Its antigen remains unidentified.

The sample comprised memory CD8+ T cells sorted from blood. Subset reported: CD45RO+ cells pooled with CCR7-negative TemRA cells. The clonotype was recovered from a man aged 30 to 39 in good health. V is TRBV10-3 and J is TRBJ1-6, with a weak D call TRBD1 (5 bases). Here the CDR3 reads CAISILGANSPLHF. CDR3 nucleotides: TGTGCCATCAGTATTCTAGGGGCGAATTCACCCCTCCACTTT.